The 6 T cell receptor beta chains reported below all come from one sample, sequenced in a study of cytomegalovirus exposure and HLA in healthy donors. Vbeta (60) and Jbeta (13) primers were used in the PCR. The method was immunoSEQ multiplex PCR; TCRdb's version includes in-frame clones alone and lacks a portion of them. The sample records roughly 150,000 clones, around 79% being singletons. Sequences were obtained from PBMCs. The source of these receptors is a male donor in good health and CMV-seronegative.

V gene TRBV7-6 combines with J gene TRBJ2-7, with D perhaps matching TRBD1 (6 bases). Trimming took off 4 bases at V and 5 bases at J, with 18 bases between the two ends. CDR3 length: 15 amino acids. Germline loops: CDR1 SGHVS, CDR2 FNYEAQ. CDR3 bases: TGTGCCAGCAGCTCCAAACCAGTCAGGGGCGACGAGCAGTACTTC. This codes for CASSSKPVRGDEQYF.

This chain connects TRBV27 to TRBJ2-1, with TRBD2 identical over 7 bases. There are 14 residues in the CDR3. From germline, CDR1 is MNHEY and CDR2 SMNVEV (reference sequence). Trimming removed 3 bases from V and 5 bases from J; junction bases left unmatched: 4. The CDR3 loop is CASSFGGDHNEQFF. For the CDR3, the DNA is TGTGCCAGCAGTTTTGGGGGGGACCACAATGAGCAGTTCTTC.

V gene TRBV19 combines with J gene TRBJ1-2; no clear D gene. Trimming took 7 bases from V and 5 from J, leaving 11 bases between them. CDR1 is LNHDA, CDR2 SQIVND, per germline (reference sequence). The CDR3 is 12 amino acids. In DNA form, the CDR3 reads TGTGCCAGTACAGCGAGCGGTTATGGCTACACCTTC. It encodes CASTASGYGYTF.

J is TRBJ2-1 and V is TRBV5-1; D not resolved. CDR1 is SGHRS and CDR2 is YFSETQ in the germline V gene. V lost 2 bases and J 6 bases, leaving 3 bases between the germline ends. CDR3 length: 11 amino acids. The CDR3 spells CASSFFNEQFF. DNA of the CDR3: TGCGCCAGCAGCTTCTTCAATGAGCAGTTCTTC.

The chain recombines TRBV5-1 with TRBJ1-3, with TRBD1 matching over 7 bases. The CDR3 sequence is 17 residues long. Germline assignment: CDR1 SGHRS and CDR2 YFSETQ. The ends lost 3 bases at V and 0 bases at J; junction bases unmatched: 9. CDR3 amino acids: CASSSGPRQGSGNTIYF. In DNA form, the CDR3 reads TGCGCCAGCAGCTCGGGACCCCGACAGGGCTCTGGAAACACCATATATTTT.

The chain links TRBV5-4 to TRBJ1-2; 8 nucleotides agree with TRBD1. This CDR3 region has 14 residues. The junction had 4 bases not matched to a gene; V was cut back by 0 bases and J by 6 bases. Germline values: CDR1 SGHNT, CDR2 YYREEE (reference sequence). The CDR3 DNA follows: TGTGCCAGCAGCTTGGGGACAGGGATGGATGGCTACACCTTC. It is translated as CASSLGTGMDGYTF.